The TCR beta chain described here comes from a study of T-cell reconstitution after alpha-beta-depleted transplantation in children (TCRdb year 2016). With regard to the full study: Using TCR repertoire profiling, the study followed T-cell immune reconstitution in a quantitative way in children after TCRalphabeta/CD19-depleted allogeneic hematopoietic cell transplantation.

The CDR3 spans 16 residues, from the cysteine through the phenylalanine. CDR3 DNA is the only sequence kept; it has 48 bases, read in frame from the first base. V drops 5 bases and J drops 0 bases, leaving 14 bases in between. Points on this clonotype: The target of this receptor is not known. The record has no base qualities; no much larger clone is one base away.

Library preparation was by PCR. For sequencing, an Illumina HiSeq 2500 was employed. Molecular barcoding was employed in the preparation of TCR libraries, with unique molecular identifiers being used to normalize TCRbeta repertoire quantification. Clones were called with MiXCR by TCRdb after fastp trimmed the public reads at Q25, and only in-frame beta chains were retained. Identical CDR3 proteins give one entry, which carries the most common genes and DNA. This sample is represented by 490,000 or so distinct CDR3 sequences; around 13% of them were singletons. The ten largest clones represent over 5.5% of the sample.

This clonotype originated in a human donor who donated a stem cell graft to a child with combined immunodeficiency. Sequencing used PBMCs from the stem cell graft donor, obtained from the stem cell graft. This chain is built from TRBV12-3 or TRBV12-4 and TRBJ2-1; the D call could be TRBD1 or TRBD2, with each sharing 6 bases. The sequence in DNA is TGTGCCAGCAGTCCCGGGGGCACCTACTCCTACAATGAGCAGTTCTTC. It codes for CASSPGGTYSYNEQFF.